This T cell receptor (beta chain) was identified in a study of vaccination effects on CD4 cells after COVID-19. Study as a whole: They grew approximately 2.1 million PBMC in each well, adding 10 IU/ml IL-2 and around 10 ug/ml peptides.

General observations from the study: Among infection- and vaccine-induced clones, marked clonal contraction occurred late after vaccination.

The method was immunoSEQ multiplex PCR; TCRdb's version includes in-frame clones alone and lacks a portion of them. The profile shows around 53,000 clones, about 70% of them singletons. V lost 4 bases and J lost 8, with 17 bases in between. CDR3 size: 14 residues. In germline, CDR1 is LGHDT, CDR2 YNNKEL (reference sequence). This clone was detected only a few times. What it binds is unknown. Cells that had been cultured for 10 days were the source of isolated CD4+ T cells. This individual tested PCR-positive for SARS-CoV-2 infection between March and December 2020. As their vaccination, participants received two doses of either BNT162b2 or mRNA-1273. On days 3 and 7, fresh IL-2 medium replaced half the medium.

The receptor comes from a human donor who had a prior SARS-CoV-2 infection. The V and J genes are TRBV3-1 (or the pseudogene TRBV3-2) and TRBJ1-1, with D perhaps TRBD1 (5 bases). The input for sequencing was CD4+ T cells from PBMCs cultured without peptide, taken after COVID-19 vaccination. CDR3 coding DNA: TGTGCCAGCAGCCCCCCTCTCAAGACAGACGAAGCTTTCTTT. Encoded protein: CASSPPLKTDEAFF.